This passage covers 9 T cell receptor beta chains from one sample sequenced in a study of post-analysis software for immune sequencing data. Carried by the TCR beta cDNA libraries were unique molecular identifiers. TCRdb redid the calling of the PCR reads with MiXCR, one entry per CDR3 protein. Here the sample spans hundreds of thousands of distinct CDR3 sequences, just under 30% being singletons. Study-level points and caveats: There were five or six TRBV segments more frequent in patients than controls, and TRBV5-6, TRBV5-1 and TRBV20-1 were among them.

Their target antigens are unknown. The sample consisted of blood. Every receptor here comes from a girl aged 10 to 17 with multiple sclerosis.

The table lists this clonotype with a few counts. The chain has TRBV9 and TRBJ2-3; 15 nucleotides match TRBD2. The CDR3 contains 17 residues. The germline gives CDR1 SGDLS, CDR2 YYNGEE. Trimming removed 0 bases from V and 6 bases from J; junction bases left unmatched: 5. The CDR3, as DNA: TGTGCCAGCAGCGTAGGGACTAGCGGGAGGGCCCGGGATACGCAGTATTTT. Amino acids: CASSVGTSGRARDTQYF.

This clonotype occurred a few times. V and J are TRBV29-1 and TRBJ2-5; D unclear. The CDR3 length is 12 residues. V was trimmed by 7 bases and J by 3 bases, leaving 12 bases between them. Per the germline V gene, CDR1 is SQVTM and CDR2 is ANQGSEA. CDR3 sequence reads: CSAPVREETQYF. Here the CDR3 DNA reads TGCAGCGCCCCTGTTCGGGAAGAGACCCAGTACTTC. Complete variable domain (other parts from reference TRBV29-1 and TRBJ2-5): SAVISQKPSRDICQRGTSLTIQCQVDSQVTMMFWYRQQPGQSLTLIATANQGSEATYESGFVIDKFPISRPNLTFSTLTVSNMSPEDSSIYLCSAPVREETQYFGPGTRLLVL.

This clonotype was found a few times. V usage is TRBV7-9 and J usage is TRBJ1-6; 7 bases map to TRBD1. Germline V lookup: CDR1 SEHNR, CDR2 FQNEAQ (reference sequence). V trimming: 4 bases; J trimming: 7 bases; junction bases outside the gene matches: 4. This CDR3 is 14 amino acids long. The CDR3 reads CASSSGQQNSPLHF. Here the CDR3 DNA reads TGTGCCAGCAGCTCGGGACAGCAGAATTCACCCCTCCACTTT.

This clonotype was picked up a small number of times. The chain's CDR3 is CAISEGQSNYGYTF. DNA for the CDR3: TGTGCCATCAGCGAGGGGCAGTCTAACTATGGCTACACCTTC. The chain joins TRBV10-3 to TRBJ1-2, with TRBD1 as a possible D gene (5 bases). CDR1 and CDR2 from the germline V gene are ENHRY and SYGVKD. CDR3 length: 14 amino acids. V was trimmed by 6 bases and J by 0 bases, leaving 11 bases between them.

The chain carries TRBV7-9 and TRBJ2-7; D gene uncertain. The CDR3 totals 15 residues. V shed 0 bases and J shed 0 bases, with 9 bases lying between them. In germline, CDR1 is SEHNR, CDR2 FQNEAQ (reference sequence). The CDR3 region is CASSLALPTSYEQYF. The CDR3 region has the DNA TGTGCCAGCAGCTTAGCCTTGCCCACCTCCTACGAGCAGTACTTC.

The table lists this clonotype with a few counts. This chain joins TRBV12-5 and TRBJ2-3, with TRBD1 identical over 9 bases. Trimming took 0 bases from V and 3 from J; bases not matched to a gene: 4. Germline V CDR1 and CDR2: LGHNT, FRNRAP. The CDR3 runs to 16 residues. As DNA, the CDR3 is TGTGCTAGTGGTTTGGTGGGACAGGGTTATACAGATACGCAGTATTTT. It translates to CASGLVGQGYTDTQYF.

This clonotype was recorded a few times. The gene calls are TRBV20-1 and TRBJ1-1; no clear D gene. V lost 1 base, J lost 8 bases, and 8 bases lay in between. The germline V gene has CDR1 DFQATT and CDR2 SNEGSKA (reference sequence). The CDR3 sequence is 11 residues long. The CDR3 loop reads CSARGRPEAFF. The CDR3 coding sequence is TGCAGTGCTAGAGGGCGGCCGGAAGCTTTCTTT.

The chain combines TRBV9 with TRBJ2-3, with 9 bases fitting TRBD2. Germline loops: CDR1 SGDLS, CDR2 YYNGEE. The V segment lost 6 bases and the J segment 6 bases; nucleotides outside the gene matches: 11. This CDR3 has 15 residues. The CDR3 DNA follows: TGTGCCAGCACCCCCCTCCTAGCGGGATCGGATACGCAGTATTTT. Protein: CASTPLLAGSDTQYF.

Regarding this clonotype: The junction departs from the called germline gene at one end, perhaps through a read error. The V gene is TRBV12-3 or TRBV12-4, the J gene TRBJ1-5; D is unclear. The CDR3 covers 18 residues. The CDR3: CASSRTTPGIGGDQSQHF. The CDR3 DNA reads as TGTGCCAGCAGTCGAACCACACCGGGAATCGGTGGTGATCAGTCCCAGCATTTT.